Listed below are T cell receptor beta chains from one sample, sequenced in a study of blood T cell repertoires in COVID-19. The data were produced by immunoSEQ multiplex PCR, yet TCRdb's version contains in-frame clones alone and is incomplete. The repertoire holds about 280,000 clones, with roughly 87% as singletons. Input material: peripheral blood. Receptors were obtained from a young man with active or convalescent COVID-19. CDR3s include the opening cysteine and the closing phenylalanine or tryptophan. The D gene is left open where the match is weak. Clone size appears in some rows only: once, few, many, or a class for an expanded clone.

v_gene,d_gene,abundance,j_gene,CDR3nt,CDR3aa
TRBV5-1,TRBD1,.,TRBJ1-1,TGCGCCAGCAGCTTGGTTGGACAGGGGAACACTGAAGCTTTCTTT,CASSLVGQGNTEAFF
TRBV2,TRBD1,.,TRBJ2-6,TGTGCCAGCAGTGCGCGGGACAGGCTTTCTGGGGCCAACGTCCTGACTTTC,CASSARDRLSGANVLTF
TRBV6-5,.,.,TRBJ2-2,TGTGCCAGCAGTAATCGACAGGTTAGCGTCGGGGAGCTGTTTTTT,CASSNRQVSVGELFF
TRBV7-2,.,few,TRBJ1-5,TGTGCCAGCAGCTTAGCGAGTCTTAATCAGCCCCAGCATTTT,CASSLASLNQPQHF
TRBV19,TRBD1,.,TRBJ2-7,TGTGCCAGTAGCGGACAGGGGAGGTACGAGCAGTACTTC,CASSGQGRYEQYF
TRBV6-2/TRBV6-3,.,.,TRBJ2-3,TGTGCCAGCAGTTACTTGGGACTGAACACAGATACGCAGTATTTT,CASSYLGLNTDTQYF
TRBV13,.,.,TRBJ1-6,TGTGCCAGCAGCTCCGCCTGGGGGGAGGGCCCCCTCCACTTT,CASSSAWGEGPLHF
TRBV19,TRBD1,.,TRBJ2-1,TGTGCCAGTAGTCTTCAGGGGGCCTACAATGAGCAGTTCTTC,CASSLQGAYNEQFF
TRBV5-1,TRBD1,once,TRBJ2-7,TGCGCCAGCAGCTTGGCGACAGGGGGCTTACAGTACTTC,CASSLATGGLQYF
TRBV19,.,.,TRBJ1-1,TGTGCCAGTAGTATTCCCCCGGAGTCTGAAGCTTTCTTT,CASSIPPESEAFF
TRBV6-5,TRBD1,once,TRBJ1-1,TGTGCCAGCACCACCGGACAGGGGGCTTCAGCTTTCTTT,CASTTGQGASAFF
TRBV6-5,TRBD2,.,TRBJ2-7,TGTGCCAGCAGCCTAGCGGGGGACTACGAGCAGTACTTC,CASSLAGDYEQYF
TRBV7-2,.,.,TRBJ1-1,TGTGCCAGCAGCTTAAAGGGGCACCTGGGAGCTTTCTTT,CASSLKGHLGAFF
TRBV5-6,.,few,TRBJ1-2,TGTGCCAGCAGCTTGTCCGGGACAACTAACTATGGCTACACCTTC,CASSLSGTTNYGYTF
TRBV29-1,TRBD2,.,TRBJ2-3,TGCAGCGTTGACGGGGGGGCCTTCGGAGCAGATACGCAGTATTTT,CSVDGGAFGADTQYF
TRBV28,.,few,TRBJ1-1,TGTGCCAGCAGTTCCCAACTTCTTGGGGGAAAGAGGCGGGAACTAGATGAAGCTTTCTTT,CASSSQLLGGKRRELDEAFF
TRBV4-1,TRBD1,.,TRBJ1-1,TGCGCCAGCAGCCAAGTATGGCGGACAGGAGACCTAGAAGGAGCTTTCTTT,CASSQVWRTGDLEGAFF
TRBV9,.,.,TRBJ1-2,TGTGCCAGCAGCGCCCCGCACAGGAAAGCTAACTATGGCTACACCTTC,CASSAPHRKANYGYTF
TRBV27,.,.,TRBJ1-1,TGTGCCAGCAGTTTCGGGCAGGGGAACACTGAAGCTTTCTTT,CASSFGQGNTEAFF
TRBV19,.,.,TRBJ1-5,TGTGCCAGTAGTATAGGGGCCCATTTATATAGCAATCAGCCCCAGCATTTT,CASSIGAHLYSNQPQHF
TRBV2,.,few,TRBJ1-1,TGTGCCAGCGTTAAATACAGCACTGAAGCTTTCTTT,CASVKYSTEAFF
TRBV4-1,TRBD1,.,TRBJ1-1,TGCGCCAGCAGCCCCGCAGGGGGAACTGAAGCTTTCTTT,CASSPAGGTEAFF
TRBV19,.,.,TRBJ1-1,TGTGCCAGTAGGCCAACAGGAGTAACTGAAGCTTTCTTT,CASRPTGVTEAFF
TRBV13,TRBD2,once,TRBJ2-5,TGTGCCAGCAGCTTAGGTTCTAGCGGGGGCAAAACCCAGTACTTC,CASSLGSSGGKTQYF
TRBV3-1/TRBV3-2,TRBD1,once,TRBJ2-2,TGTGCCAGCAGTCTGACAGGGGGCACCGGGGAGCTGTTTTTT,CASSLTGGTGELFF
TRBV5-8,TRBD2,.,TRBJ2-3,TGTGCCAGCAGCGGAGGGACTAGCGGAGGGAGCACAGATACGCAGTATTTT,CASSGGTSGGSTDTQYF
TRBV2,.,.,TRBJ2-1,TGTGCCAGCTGTCTAGGCGGGGCACGGTATGAGCAGTTCTTC,CASCLGGARYEQFF
TRBV24-1,TRBD1,few,TRBJ1-5,TGTGCCACCAGTGATAAAACAGGGGGCGATCAGCCCCAGCATTTT,CATSDKTGGDQPQHF
TRBV7-2,TRBD2,.,TRBJ2-1,TGTGCCAGCAGCTTAGCTAGCGGGGGGAGGTACAATGAGCAGTTCTTC,CASSLASGGRYNEQFF
TRBV7-9,TRBD1,.,TRBJ1-1,TGTGCCAGCAGCTCCAATAACAGGGGGGGCACTGAAGCTTTCTTT,CASSSNNRGGTEAFF
TRBV24-1,TRBD2,.,TRBJ2-3,TGTGCCGTCGGGACTAGCGGAAGCACAGATACGCAGTATTTT,CAVGTSGSTDTQYF
TRBV10-2,TRBD1,.,TRBJ2-7,TGCGCCAGCAGTGACCGGACAGGGGAGTCCGACGAGCAGTACTTC,CASSDRTGESDEQYF
TRBV27,.,.,TRBJ1-6,TGTGCCAGCAGTTTAGGACAGAAAGTCTCACCCCTCCACTTT,CASSLGQKVSPLHF
TRBV27,.,.,TRBJ2-7,TGTGCCAGCAGTTCGGACAGCTACGAGCAGTACTTC,CASSSDSYEQYF
TRBV4-3,TRBD1,.,TRBJ2-5,TGCGCCAGCAGCCAAGGGACAGGTCGCGGGGAGACCCAGTACTTC,CASSQGTGRGETQYF
TRBV18,.,.,TRBJ1-5,TGTGCCAGCTCAAGCAGGGGCGGACAGACTTTTAATCAGCCCCAGCATTTT,CASSSRGGQTFNQPQHF
TRBV7-2,.,.,TRBJ2-7,TGTGCCAGCAGCTACCAGGGAGGCTACGAGCAGTACTTC,CASSYQGGYEQYF
TRBV24-1,.,.,TRBJ1-4,TGTGCCACCGGGGGGGGACGGCCAAATGAAAAACTGTTTTTT,CATGGGRPNEKLFF
TRBV27,.,.,TRBJ2-5,TGTGCCAGCAGTTTGTACAGCGGGGAGACCCAGTACTTC,CASSLYSGETQYF
TRBV4-3,.,once,TRBJ2-1,TGCGCCAGCAGCCATTCTTTAGTCGGGAGCTCCTACAATGAGCAGTTCTTC,CASSHSLVGSSYNEQFF
TRBV5-6,TRBD1,once,TRBJ2-7,TGTGCCAGCAGCCCCCGGGGACAGGGAAGATTGCGAACCTACGAGCAGTACTTC,CASSPRGQGRLRTYEQYF
TRBV18,.,.,TRBJ1-2,TGTGCCAGCTCACCCGACAGCTATGGCTACACCTTC,CASSPDSYGYTF
TRBV11-2,.,.,TRBJ1-2,TGTGCCAGCAGCTGGAGGGCGGGCTACACCTTC,CASSWRAGYTF
TRBV7-8,TRBD1,.,TRBJ1-5,TGTGCCAGCAGCCCAGGGACAGGGACTCAGCCCCAGCATTTT,CASSPGTGTQPQHF
TRBV11-3,.,.,TRBJ1-1,TGTGCCAGCAGCCATCACGGACAGCCCCCCACTGAAGCTTTCTTT,CASSHHGQPPTEAFF
TRBV19,.,.,TRBJ1-1,TGTGCCAGTAGTATAGAGGGGCGGTTGAACACTGAAGCTTTCTTT,CASSIEGRLNTEAFF
TRBV4-1,.,.,TRBJ2-5,TGCGCCAGCAGCCAAGAGGCAGGGTTAGAGACCCAGTACTTC,CASSQEAGLETQYF
TRBV2,.,few,TRBJ2-5,TGTGCCAGCAGTGAAGCGGTACAGGGCCCCCAGTACTTC,CASSEAVQGPQYF
TRBV27,TRBD1,.,TRBJ1-2,TGTGCCAGCAGTTCACAGGGGGGAGGCTACACCTTC,CASSSQGGGYTF
TRBV7-9,.,.,TRBJ1-4,TGTGCCAGCAGCCCGGGGGGGATGAGTGAAAAACTGTTTTTT,CASSPGGMSEKLFF
TRBV27,TRBD2,.,TRBJ2-3,TGTGCCAGCAGTTTACGTTTGATTGGCGGGGGGGCCTTAGATACGCAGTATTTT,CASSLRLIGGGALDTQYF
TRBV4-1,TRBD1,.,TRBJ2-7,TGCGCCAGCAGCAAACAAGCCGGGACAGGGGCTTACGAGCAGTACTTC,CASSKQAGTGAYEQYF
TRBV5-5,.,.,TRBJ1-2,TGTGCCAGCAGCCATACTCCTGGCTATGGCTACACCTTC,CASSHTPGYGYTF
TRBV9,TRBD1,.,TRBJ1-2,TGTGCCAGCAGCGTAGGGACAGGGGGTTTGGGCTACACCTTC,CASSVGTGGLGYTF
TRBV27,TRBD1,.,TRBJ2-1,TGTGCCAGCAGTCTCGGGACAGGGTACTTTGAGCAGTTCTTC,CASSLGTGYFEQFF